Listed here are 28 T cell receptor beta chains from one sample, sequenced in a study of T-cell memory formation after mild COVID-19. TCRdb ran MiXCR on the 5' RACE reads and lists one entry per CDR3 protein. Here the sample spans hundreds of thousands of distinct CDR3 sequences, around 15% being singletons. The sample comprised PBMCs or a T cell subset sorted from them (not recorded which). The receptors come from a young man who had mild COVID-19 (a few samples of this study predate the infection). Cell type and time point are not known.

The sample holds a few counts of this clonotype. This sequence joins TRBV7-2 and TRBJ2-3; 10 bases are shared with TRBD1. The CDR3 is made up of 15 amino acids. Germline CDR1 and CDR2: SGHTA and FQGNSA. The junction had 4 bases not matched to a gene; V was cut back by 5 bases and J by 2 bases. The CDR3 here is CASSRDRGYTDTQYF. CDR3 sequence (DNA): TGTGCCAGCAGCCGGGACAGGGGTTACACAGATACGCAGTATTTT.

This clonotype turned up a few times. CDR3 protein: CASRKVVGRGQFF. CDR3 sequence (DNA): TGTGCCAGCCGAAAAGTTGTCGGGCGGGGGCAGTTCTTC. This sequence joins TRBV6-6 and TRBJ2-1, with a tentative D call TRBD2 (6 bases). Germline V lookup: CDR1 MNHNY, CDR2 SVGAGI (reference sequence). CDR3 size: 13 residues. V was trimmed by 8 bases and J by 12 bases, leaving 20 bases between them.

There are a few counts of this clonotype. The chain recombines TRBV21-1 with TRBJ2-3; TRBD2 was called by the table and not checked on the DNA. TRBV21-1 is given as a pseudogene. The CDR3 runs to 16 residues. The CDR3 region has the DNA TGTGCCAGCAGCCCTCGACTAGCGGGGCCAACAGATACGCAGTATTTT. As protein: CASSPRLAGPTDTQYF.

This chain joins TRBV7-8 and TRBJ1-2, with D possibly matching TRBD1 (5 bases). Germline loops: CDR1 SGHVS, CDR2 FQNEAQ. The CDR3 consists of 15 residues. V lost 5 bases and J 4 bases, leaving 17 bases between the germline ends. The CDR3 region has the DNA TGTGCCAGCAGCCGACGGACGACCACAGGCTATGGCTACACCTTC. It translates to CASSRRTTTGYGYTF.

As to this clonotype: A much larger clone differs by one base, so this may be a read error. The rearrangement links TRBV5-1 to TRBJ2-3, with D perhaps assigned TRBD1 or TRBD2 (6 bases each). The CDR3 runs 15 residues. Germline-derived CDR1 and CDR2 are SGHRS and YFSETQ. This CDR3 reads CSSSPWGASTDTQYF. The DNA of the CDR3 is TGCTCCAGCAGCCCGTGGGGGGCCAGCACAGATACGCAGTATTTT. The full variable domain, its missing parts supplied by reference TRBV5-1 and TRBJ2-3, is KAGVTQTPRYLIKTRGQQVTLSCSPISGHRSVSWYQQTPGQGLQFLFEYFSETQRNKGNFPGRFSGRQFSNSRSEMNVSTLELGDSALYLCSSSPWGASTDTQYFGPGTRLTVL.

This chain uses TRBV7-2 with TRBJ2-3; 7 bases align to TRBD2. Trimming removed 4 bases from V and 0 bases from J; junction bases left unmatched: 10. The germline CDR1 and CDR2 sequences are SGHTA and FQGNSA. The CDR3 spans 17 residues. CDR3 bases: TGTGCCAGCAGCTATAAGACTAGCCTCACTAGCACAGATACGCAGTATTTT. Amino acids: CASSYKTSLTSTDTQYF.

V usage is TRBV7-9 and J usage is TRBJ2-1; weak D call: TRBD1 (6 bases). Trimming cost V 2 bases and J 3 bases, with 14 bases left between them. The CDR3 runs 16 residues. In germline, CDR1 is SEHNR, CDR2 FQNEAQ (reference sequence). This chain's CDR3 is CASSLYWDNGYNEQFF. As DNA, the CDR3 is TGTGCCAGCAGCTTATATTGGGACAATGGCTACAATGAGCAGTTCTTC. Drawing the rest from reference TRBV7-9 and TRBJ2-1, the complete variable domain is DTGVSQNPRHKITKRGQNVTFRCDPISEHNRLYWYRQTLGQGPEFLTYFQNEAQLEKSRLLSDRFSAERPKGSFSTLEIQRTEQGDSAMYLCASSLYWDNGYNEQFFGPGTRLTVL.

The chain combines TRBV10-2 with TRBJ2-7; 7 nucleotides match TRBD1. Germline loops: CDR1 WSHSY, CDR2 SAAADI. J was trimmed by 2 bases and V by 4 bases; bases with no gene match: 8. The CDR3 has 15 residues. The DNA of the CDR3 is TGCGCCAGCAGTGGGCCTCAACAGGGGACCTACGAGCAGTACGTC. Protein sequence: CASSGPQQGTYEQYV.

This clonotype showed up just a few times. V and J are TRBV27 and TRBJ1-6, with 8 bases matching TRBD1. The germline gives CDR1 MNHEY, CDR2 SMNVEV (reference sequence). With V trimmed by 3 bases and J by 9 bases, 13 bases remained unmatched. This CDR3 is built from 17 residues. The CDR3 is CASSLRAWGQDLSPLHF. CDR3 nucleotides: TGTGCCAGCAGTTTGCGAGCTTGGGGACAGGACCTTTCACCCCTCCACTTT.

This clonotype has only a few counts. The chain couples TRBV9 to TRBJ1-5; D is undetermined. Trimming stripped 4 bases from V and 0 bases from J, with 11 bases between. Germline CDR1 SGDLS, CDR2 YYNGEE. This CDR3 is built from 15 residues. Written as DNA, the CDR3 is TGTGCCAGCAGCAACGGGCGGTTTAGCAATCAGCCCCAGCATTTT. Translating gives CASSNGRFSNQPQHF.

The CDR3 protein is CASGSAGETGTQYF. The CDR3 DNA reads TGTGCCAGTGGGTCGGCAGGGGAAACGGGGACCCAGTACTTC. The V call is TRBV19, the J call TRBJ2-5; D might be TRBD1 (6 bases). Germline V gene data show CDR1 as LNHDA and CDR2 as SQIVND (reference sequence). Trimming removed 8 bases at V and 7 bases at J, with 20 bases between. The CDR3 has 14 amino acids.

This clonotype showed up just a few times. The chain combines TRBV5-1 with TRBJ2-7; 9 nucleotides match TRBD1. The CDR3 extends over 15 amino acids. Unmatched junction bases numbered 8, after V lost 4 bases and J lost 3 bases. Germline-derived CDR1 and CDR2 are SGHRS and YFSETQ. DNA for the CDR3: TGCGCCAGCAGCCGGGGACAGGGCCTCCACTACGAGCAGTACTTC. This gives the protein CASSRGQGLHYEQYF.

The V gene is TRBV6-6, the J gene TRBJ2-7; the D is unclear. CDR1 is MNHNY and CDR2 is SVGAGI in the germline V gene (reference sequence). V lost 0 bases and J 6 bases, leaving 9 bases between the germline ends. This CDR3 is built from 13 residues. CDR3: CASSYSGRSEQYF. In nucleotides, the CDR3 is TGTGCCAGCAGTTACTCTGGACGGAGCGAGCAGTACTTC.

In this sample, this clonotype turned up many times. The chain recombines TRBV7-3 with TRBJ2-3; the D call may be TRBD1 or TRBD2 (6 bases each). Germline V gene sequence: CDR1 SGHTA, CDR2 FQGTGA. The CDR3 is 16 amino acids. Trimming left V 5 bases short and J 0 bases short, with 15 bases between. The CDR3 coding sequence is TGTGCCAGCAGCCCACCAGGAGGGGGAAGCACAGATACGCAGTATTTT. Translating it yields CASSPPGGGSTDTQYF.

This chain connects TRBV3-1 to TRBJ1-5; TRBD1 aligns across 11 bases. The V segment lost 4 bases and the J segment 5 bases; nucleotides outside the gene matches: 10. The CDR3 has 17 amino acids. Germline CDR1 LGHDT, CDR2 YNNKEL (reference sequence). The CDR3 DNA sequence: TGTGCCAGCAGCCCCGACGGACGGGACAGGGGGGATCAGCCCCAGCATTTT. Amino acids: CASSPDGRDRGDQPQHF. The whole variable domain, filled in from reference TRBV3-1 and TRBJ1-5, reads DTAVSQTPKYLVTQMGNDKSIKCEQNLGHDTMYWYKQDSKKFLKIMFSYNNKELIINETVPNRFSPKSPDKAHLNLHINSLELGDSAVYFCASSPDGRDRGDQPQHFGDGTRLSIL.

This clonotype has just a few counts. J is TRBJ2-7 and V is TRBV20-1; TRBD1 aligns across 8 bases. Trimming cost V 5 bases and J 1 base; bases outside gene matches: 4. The CDR3 runs 13 residues. Germline values: CDR1 DFQATT, CDR2 SNEGSKA (reference sequence). As DNA, the CDR3 is TGCAGTGCTCTAGACAGGGGTTCCTACGAGCAGTACGTC. This codes for CSALDRGSYEQYV.

The rearrangement joins TRBV9 to TRBJ1-1, with D uncertain. Per germline, CDR1 SGDLS and CDR2 YYNGEE. V dropped 0 bases and J dropped 5 bases, with 11 bases sitting between them. The CDR3 runs to 14 residues. The CDR3 DNA reads TGTGCCAGCAGCGTAGGCGGTGGGATTACTGAAGCTTTCTTT. Translation gives CASSVGGGITEAFF. Full variable domain (missing parts from reference TRBV9 and TRBJ1-1): DSGVTQTPKHLITATGQRVTLRCSPRSGDLSVYWYQQSLDQGLQFLIQYYNGEERAKGNILERFSAQQFPDLHSELNLSSLELGDSALYFCASSVGGGITEAFFGQGTRLTVV.

The rearrangement links TRBV21-1 to TRBJ2-2; TRBD2 is taken as the D call from the table, unchecked against the DNA. TRBV21-1 is recorded as a pseudogene. The CDR3 has 15 residues. The CDR3 bases are TGTGCCAGCAGCGGGAGGATCCGGAACACCGGGGAGCTGTTTTTT. Translated, it gives CASSGRIRNTGELFF.

The CDR3 nucleotides read TGTGCCAGCTCACCGATAGAGCAAGCGGACACCGGGGAGCTGTTTTTT. Its protein product is CASSPIEQADTGELFF. V is TRBV18 and J is TRBJ2-2; tentatively, D is TRBD2 (5 bases). Germline lookup yields CDR1 KGHSH and CDR2 LQKENI. The V end was cut by 3 bases, the J end by 3 bases, with 14 bases between. CDR3 size: 16 residues.

This clonotype was seen a few times. One end of the junction does not line up with germline, which may come from a read error. The chain combines TRBV5-1 with TRBJ2-5; 7 bases align to TRBD1. The CDR3 is 14 residues long. Germline V lookup: CDR1 SGHRS, CDR2 YFSETQ. The CDR3, as DNA: TGCGCCAGCAGTTTGGGACAGTCCCAAGAGACCCAGTACTTC. This encodes CASSLGQSQETQYF.

This clonotype was recorded many times. The chain employs TRBV4-2 and TRBJ2-5, with 8 bases matching TRBD2. V trimming: 3 bases; J trimming: 1 base; junction bases outside the gene matches: 7. The CDR3 consists of 16 residues. CDR1 LGHNA and CDR2 YNFKEQ come from the germline V gene. CDR3 sequence reads: CASSQELAAPQETQYF. As DNA, the CDR3 is TGTGCCAGCAGCCAGGAACTAGCGGCCCCCCAAGAGACCCAGTACTTC.

This clonotype has a handful of counts. The chain carries TRBV20-1 and TRBJ1-2; 9 bases align to TRBD1. J lost 7 bases, V lost 3 bases, and 3 bases had no gene match. The length of the CDR3 is 12 residues. Germline assignment: CDR1 DFQATT and CDR2 SNEGSKA (reference sequence). CDR3 coding DNA: TGCAGTGCTAGGGACAGGGGATTTGGCTACACCTTC. Translating gives CSARDRGFGYTF.

In its sample, this clonotype was seen a few times. The chain combines TRBV24-1 with TRBJ1-2, with unresolved D. This CDR3 comprises 13 residues. The germline CDR1 and CDR2 sequences are KGHDR and SFDVKD. Trimming cost V 4 bases and J 3 bases, with 8 bases left between them. The CDR3 nucleotides are TGTGCCACCAGTGAAACAGCAGACTATGGCTACACCTTC. This codes for CATSETADYGYTF.

The chain is built from TRBV10-3 and TRBJ2-7; D may be TRBD1 (6 bases). Germline lookup yields CDR1 ENHRY and CDR2 SYGVKD. V was trimmed by 6 bases and J by 0 bases, leaving 12 bases between them. The CDR3 has 14 amino acids. As DNA, the CDR3 is TGTGCCATCAGGGCCCGGACAGTCTCCTACGAGCAGTACGTC. This gives the protein CAIRARTVSYEQYV.

The rearrangement links TRBV7-9 to TRBJ2-3; D gene unclear. The CDR3 runs to 15 residues. Germline V gives CDR1 SEHNR, CDR2 FQNEAQ (reference sequence). The V gene lost 6 bases and the J gene lost 1 base, with 14 bases spanning the gap. The CDR3 spells CASRPQDDRTDTQYF. The CDR3 bases are TGTGCCAGCAGACCTCAGGACGATCGCACAGATACGCAGTATTTT.

The chain employs TRBV7-2 and TRBJ1-2, with 12 bases matching TRBD1. CDR1 and CDR2 from the germline V gene are SGHTA and FQGNSA. The CDR3 runs 17 residues. V trimming: 1 base; J trimming: 4 bases; junction bases outside the gene matches: 7. The chain's CDR3 is CASSLGPGTGGGYGYTF. For the CDR3, the DNA is TGTGCCAGCAGCTTAGGTCCCGGGACAGGGGGCGGCTATGGCTACACCTTC.

This clonotype has just a few counts. The V gene is TRBV18, the J gene TRBJ1-2, with D hard to call. V gave up 4 bases and J gave up 0 bases, with 6 bases separating them. The CDR3 is 13 amino acids. Looked up from germline, CDR1 is KGHSH and CDR2 is LQKENI. The CDR3 DNA sequence: TGTGCCAGCTCACACTTAGCTAACTATGGCTACACCTTC. It is translated as CASSHLANYGYTF.

This clonotype was observed a handful of times. J is TRBJ2-7 and V is TRBV2; perhaps TRBD2 as D (5 bases). Germline V gives CDR1 SNHLY, CDR2 FYNNEI. V lost 2 bases to trimming and J lost 6 bases, with 17 bases between them. The CDR3 is 15 amino acids. CDR3 DNA sequence: TGTGCCAGCAGTGAACGGGGTGGTAGTCGACGCGAGCAGTACTTC. Amino acid sequence: CASSERGGSRREQYF.